This is a list of T cell receptor beta chains from one sample in a study of vaccination effects on CD4 cells after COVID-19. Assay used: immunoSEQ multiplex PCR; TCRdb lists only in-frame clones, some missing. This table has about 79,000 clones, around 76% appearing once. Antigen specificity for these receptors is unknown. The sample here was CD4+ T cells from PBMCs cultured with HCoV-229E spike peptides, taken before COVID-19 vaccination. All receptors come from a human donor who received a COVID-19 vaccine. The CDR3 runs from the conserved cysteine through the conserved F or W. D genes are given only for firm matches. The listing skips clone size in some rows; elsewhere it reads once, few, many or a size class.

size	D	J	V	CDR3	DNA
-	TRBD1	TRBJ2-5	TRBV10-3	CAIRDRGETQYF	TGTGCCATCAGAGACAGGGGGGAGACCCAGTACTTC
-	-	TRBJ2-3	TRBV24-1	CATGGHSTDTQYF	TGTGCCACCGGGGGGCACAGCACAGATACGCAGTATTTT
-	-	TRBJ1-2	TRBV6-5	CASTPNYGYTF	TGTGCCTCAACCCCTAACTATGGCTACACCTTC
once	-	TRBJ1-1	TRBV6-5	CASREILNTEAFF	TGTGCCAGCAGGGAGATATTGAACACTGAAGCTTTCTTT
-	-	TRBJ1-5	TRBV9	CASSSGIGNQPQHF	TGTGCCAGCAGTTCAGGAATTGGCAATCAGCCCCAGCATTTT
-	-	TRBJ1-2	TRBV5-1	CASSLESYGYTF	TGCGCCAGCAGCTTGGAATCCTATGGCTACACCTTC
-	-	TRBJ2-5	TRBV28	CASSWDWGQGRETQYF	TGTGCCAGCAGTTGGGACTGGGGGCAGGGGAGAGAGACCCAGTACTTC
few	-	TRBJ1-2	TRBV24-1	CATSDSDSEYTF	TGTGCCACCAGTGATTCTGACAGTGAGTACACCTTC
few	-	TRBJ2-5	TRBV19	CASSASRGDQYF	TGTGCCAGTAGTGCCTCACGAGGGGATCAGTACTTC
few	-	TRBJ1-1	TRBV21-1	CATKSGGMNTEAFF	TGTGCCACCAAAAGCGGGGGAATGAACACTGAAGCTTTCTTT
few	-	TRBJ2-6	TRBV7-6	CASSPQGPGANVLTF	TGTGCCAGCAGCCCACAGGGCCCCGGGGCCAACGTCCTGACTTTC
-	TRBD1	TRBJ1-5	TRBV18	CASSPGQGDQPQHF	TGTGCCAGCTCACCGGGACAGGGGGATCAGCCCCAGCATTTT
-	-	TRBJ2-1	TRBV2	CASSAGVAYNEQFF	TGTGCCAGCAGTGCTGGGGTAGCCTACAATGAGCAGTTCTTC
-	-	TRBJ1-5	TRBV11-3	CASSLNSDGPISGGNQPQHF	TGTGCCAGCAGCCTCAACAGTGACGGTCCTATCTCTGGGGGCAATCAGCCCCAGCATTTT
-	-	TRBJ1-6	TRBV3-1/TRBV3-2	CASSQGPQIAAYSPLHF	TGTGCCAGCAGCCAAGGACCCCAAATCGCAGCGTATTCACCCCTCCACTTT
-	-	TRBJ2-4	TRBV21-1	CASSLHGAGQTPAKNIQYF	TGTGCCAGCAGCCTACATGGGGCAGGACAGACTCCAGCCAAAAACATTCAGTACTTC
-	TRBD1	TRBJ2-5	TRBV7-2	CASSFAGTGFGETQYF	TGTGCCAGCAGCTTCGCCGGGACAGGGTTTGGGGAGACCCAGTACTTC
-	TRBD2	TRBJ2-3	TRBV29-1	CSVEGSGGSDTQYF	TGCAGCGTAGAGGGTAGCGGGGGCTCAGATACGCAGTATTTT
-	TRBD1	TRBJ1-2	TRBV15	CATSMDRGVYGYTF	TGTGCCACCAGCATGGACAGGGGAGTCTATGGCTACACCTTC
-	-	TRBJ1-4	TRBV5-1	CASSLTATNEKLFF	TGCGCCAGCAGCTTGACTGCAACTAATGAAAAACTGTTTTTT
-	-	TRBJ2-5	TRBV6-5	CASSRGSAETQYF	TGTGCCAGCAGTAGGGGGTCGGCGGAGACCCAGTACTTC
once	-	TRBJ1-1	TRBV5-1	CASSADRVGDTEAFF	TGCGCCAGCAGCGCCGATCGGGTCGGGGACACTGAAGCTTTCTTT
-	TRBD1	TRBJ1-2	TRBV12-3/TRBV12-4	CASSKGQGRGYTF	TGTGCCAGCAGTAAGGGACAGGGTCGGGGCTACACCTTC
-	TRBD1	TRBJ1-4	TRBV18	CASSLDREGEKLFF	TGTGCCAGCTCACTCGACAGGGAGGGTGAAAAACTGTTTTTT
-	-	TRBJ1-6	TRBV30	CAWSLTIYNSPLHF	TGTGCCTGGAGTCTGACGATCTATAATTCACCCCTCCACTTT
-	-	TRBJ1-2	TRBV5-6	CASSLTKGGYTF	TGTGCCAGCAGCTTAACAAAGGGTGGCTACACCTTC
-	-	TRBJ2-3	TRBV2	CASSRAGGRYGATDTQYF	TGTGCCAGCAGTAGGGCGGGTGGCCGGTATGGAGCCACAGATACGCAGTATTTT
-	TRBD2	TRBJ2-3	TRBV27	CASSFRPSGGTDTQYF	TGTGCCAGCAGTTTTCGGCCTAGCGGGGGTACAGATACGCAGTATTTT
-	-	TRBJ1-1	TRBV15	CATSRMNLNTEAFF	TGTGCCACCAGCAGAATGAATCTGAACACTGAAGCTTTCTTT
many	-	TRBJ1-1	TRBV5-6	CASSLGWDEAFF	TGTGCCAGCAGCTTGGGGTGGGATGAAGCTTTCTTT
-	TRBD1	TRBJ1-5	TRBV23-1	CARRGGGIQPQHF	TGCGCCCGGAGAGGGGGCGGTATACAGCCCCAGCATTTT
few	-	TRBJ1-5	TRBV5-5	CASSFLRAANNQPQHF	TGTGCCAGCAGCTTCCTTAGGGCGGCCAACAATCAGCCCCAGCATTTT
-	-	TRBJ1-6	TRBV13	CASSPSFVPGPYNSPLHF	TGTGCCAGCAGCCCCTCGTTTGTCCCAGGCCCCTATAATTCACCCCTCCACTTT
-	-	TRBJ2-5	TRBV7-2	CASSLSGDQETQYF	TGTGCCAGCAGCCTATCAGGAGATCAAGAGACCCAGTACTTC
-	-	TRBJ2-3	TRBV5-6	CASSLGGGADTQYF	TGTGCCAGCAGCTTGGGGGGTGGGGCAGATACGCAGTATTTT
-	-	TRBJ2-5	TRBV29-1	CSVEPVTQYF	TGCAGCGTTGAACCTGTGACCCAGTACTTC
few	-	TRBJ2-1	TRBV7-3	CASSPQGGSYNEQFF	TGTGCCAGCAGCCCGCAGGGTGGCTCCTACAATGAGCAGTTCTTC
few	-	TRBJ2-1	TRBV3-1/TRBV3-2	CASTASSSYNEQFF	TGTGCCAGCACTGCATCTAGCTCCTACAATGAGCAGTTCTTC
-	-	TRBJ1-1	TRBV3-1/TRBV3-2	CASSQDLGGASTEAFF	TGTGCCAGCAGCCAAGATCTAGGGGGGGCGAGCACTGAAGCTTTCTTT
-	-	TRBJ2-2	TRBV10-1	CASRRGGNTGELFF	TGCGCCAGCAGGAGGGGAGGGAACACCGGGGAGCTGTTTTTT
-	TRBD1	TRBJ1-1	TRBV6-5	CASRTGVWTEAFF	TGTGCCAGCAGAACAGGGGTTTGGACTGAAGCTTTCTTT